These 17 T cell receptor beta chains were all obtained from the same sample, sequenced in a study of breast tumors, draining lymph nodes, adjacent tissues. MiXCR, run by TCRdb on the multiplex PCR reads, gives a single entry per CDR3 protein. The table records several thousand distinct CDR3 sequences, 35% to 55% of them present only once. Source material: tumor-adjacent breast tissue. All receptors come from a female donor with breast cancer. Some clones in this sample may be carry-over from other donors' samples.

This clonotype occurred a few times. This chain uses TRBV7-6 with TRBJ2-1, with TRBD2 identical over 7 bases. The CDR3 sequence is 15 residues long. J was trimmed by 2 bases and V by 5 bases; bases with no gene match: 6. Germline-derived CDR1 and CDR2 are SGHVS and FNYEAQ. CDR3 loop: CASSHVGLAYNEQFF. As DNA, the CDR3 is TGTGCCAGCAGCCATGTCGGACTAGCCTACAATGAGCAGTTCTTC. The full variable domain, in which reference TRBV7-6 and TRBJ2-1 provide the parts outside the CDR3, is GAGVSQSPRYKVTKRGQDVALRCDPISGHVSLYWYRQALGQGPEFLTYFNYEAQQDKSGLPNDRFSAERPEGSISTLTIQRTEQRDSAMYRCASSHVGLAYNEQFFGPGTRLTVL.

This clonotype was counted many times. The chain joins TRBV11-2 to TRBJ2-2, with 7 nucleotides matching TRBD1. In germline, CDR1 is SGHAT, CDR2 FQNNGV. The CDR3 is 14 amino acids. V lost 6 bases, J lost 5 bases, and 6 bases stayed unmatched. CDR3 bases: TGTGCCAGCAGTATGGACAGGTGGACCGGGGAGCTGTTTTTT. As protein: CASSMDRWTGELFF.

The sample holds many counts of this clonotype. This chain connects TRBV28 to TRBJ2-3; D is uncertain. Germline V gene data show CDR1 as MDHEN and CDR2 as SYDVKM. Trimming pared 5 bases from V and 4 bases from J, leaving 13 bases between. CDR3 length: 14 amino acids. The CDR3 coding sequence is TGTGCCAGCAGTCGAGATATAGGAGCAGATACGCAGTATTTT. This gives the protein CASSRDIGADTQYF. Complete variable domain (other parts from reference TRBV28 and TRBJ2-3): DVKVTQSSRYLVKRTGEKVFLECVQDMDHENMFWYRQDPGLGLRLIYFSYDVKMKEKGDIPEGYSVSREKKERFSLILESASTNQTSMYLCASSRDIGADTQYFGPGTRLTVL.

V usage is TRBV15 and J usage is TRBJ2-3; no clear D. CDR1 is LNHNV, CDR2 YYDKDF, per germline (reference sequence). The ends were cut back, 4 bases at V and 7 bases at J, with 12 bases in the middle. CDR3 length equals 13 residues. CDR3 region: CATSTRSDYTQYF. The CDR3 DNA is TGTGCCACCAGCACCAGGTCCGACTATACGCAGTATTTT.

This clonotype appeared many times. The gene calls are TRBV6-5 and TRBJ2-3; 11 bases align to TRBD1. V shed 6 bases and J 5 bases; nucleotides not matched to a gene: 7. In germline, CDR1 is MNHEY, CDR2 SVGAGI. The CDR3 is made up of 15 amino acids. CDR3 region: CASSPGTGGKDTQYF. The CDR3 DNA reads as TGTGCCAGCAGCCCCGGGACAGGGGGTAAAGATACGCAGTATTTT.

In its sample, this clonotype ranks as medium-sized (0.01 to 0.1%). Relative to the germline gene, one junction end is altered; a read error may explain this. V and J are TRBV7-9 and TRBJ2-7; D is perhaps TRBD2 (6 bases). Germline V lookup: CDR1 SEHNR, CDR2 FQNEAQ (reference sequence). This CDR3 has 15 amino acids. The CDR3 coding sequence is TGTGCCAGCAGCTTAGCAGGAGGGTCTACCTACGAGCAATACTTC. Its translation: CASSLAGGSTYEQYF.

In this sample, this clonotype is medium-sized (0.01 to 0.1%). The rearrangement links TRBV4-1 to TRBJ2-3; D unclear. The CDR3 runs 13 residues. Trimming left V 0 bases short and J 7 bases short, with 8 bases between. The germline gives CDR1 MGHRA, CDR2 YSYEKL. The chain's CDR3 is CASSQEVRNTQYF. The CDR3 bases are TGCGCCAGCAGCCAAGAAGTAAGAAATACGCAGTATTTT.

This clonotype was observed many times. J is TRBJ2-3 and V is TRBV19; the match to TRBD2 covers 10 bases. Germline loops: CDR1 LNHDA, CDR2 SQIVND (reference sequence). V dropped 3 bases and J dropped 3; count of bases not matched to a gene: 0. The CDR3 loop spans 14 amino acids. Here the CDR3 reads CASSMTSGTDTQYF. DNA for the CDR3: TGTGCCAGTAGTATGACTAGCGGGACAGATACGCAGTATTTT.

This clonotype was detected a few times. The chain employs TRBV9 and TRBJ2-2; 11 nucleotides line up with TRBD2. The V segment lost 4 bases and the J segment 4 bases; nucleotides outside the gene matches: 6. Per the germline V gene, CDR1 is SGDLS and CDR2 is YYNGEE. The CDR3 runs to 16 residues. CDR3 DNA: TGTGCCAGCAGCCCACTAGCGGGAGTGGCCACCGGGGAGCTGTTTTTT. Translating gives CASSPLAGVATGELFF.

V gene TRBV5-1 combines with J gene TRBJ1-1, with a possible D match to TRBD1 (6 bases). V shed 4 bases and J shed 11 bases, with 24 bases lying between them. Germline values: CDR1 SGHRS, CDR2 YFSETQ. This CDR3 comprises 15 residues. The CDR3 is CASSPGTTGPVRAFF. The CDR3 bases are TGCGCCAGCAGCCCGGGAACGACAGGCCCTGTTCGGGCTTTCTTT.

This clonotype rates as medium-sized. The CDR3 protein is CATSDITGQGYNEQFF. CDR3 sequence (DNA): TGTGCCACCAGTGACATAACGGGACAGGGGTACAATGAGCAGTTCTTC. V usage is TRBV24-1 and J usage is TRBJ2-1; 10 bases are a match to TRBD1. The J segment lost 4 bases and the V segment lost 4 bases, leaving 6 bases of the junction unmatched. Germline V gene data show CDR1 as KGHDR and CDR2 as SFDVKD. The CDR3 loop spans 16 amino acids.

The chain recombines TRBV5-1 with TRBJ2-3, with 9 positions matching TRBD1. V was clipped by 7 bases and J by 6 bases; unmatched bases: 9. The CDR3 extends over 14 amino acids. The germline gives CDR1 SGHRS, CDR2 YFSETQ. CDR3 coding DNA: TGCGCCAGCCCGGGACAGGGTAAATACGATACGCAGTATTTT. This codes for CASPGQGKYDTQYF.

As for this clonotype: The missing conserved phenylalanine or tryptophan at the end of this CDR3 makes a read error likely. V gene TRBV7-9 combines with J gene TRBJ2-7; 14 bases map to TRBD2. Per germline, CDR1 SEHNR and CDR2 FQNEAQ (reference sequence). Trimming removed 3 bases from V and 4 bases from J; junction bases left unmatched: 8. The CDR3 consists of 17 residues. CDR3 loop: CASSFDRTSGRKYEQYS. CDR3 coding DNA: TGTGCCAGCAGCTTCGACCGGACTAGCGGGAGGAAATACGAGCAGTACTCC.

By share, this clonotype counts as medium-sized. The chain carries TRBV10-1 and TRBJ2-7; D remains ambiguous. CDR1 WNHNN and CDR2 SYGVQD come from the germline V gene (reference sequence). The CDR3 length is 12 residues. V was trimmed by 5 bases and J by 2 bases, leaving 7 bases between them. The CDR3 nucleotides read TGCGCCAGCAGTAGTGGAGCCTACGAGCAGTACTTC. It encodes CASSSGAYEQYF.

This clonotype appeared many times. The V and J genes are TRBV6-2 or TRBV6-3 and TRBJ2-5; tentatively, D is TRBD2 (5 bases). Trimming cost V 7 bases and J 2 bases, with 14 bases left between them. The CDR3 is 14 amino acids. Germline values: CDR1 MNHEY, CDR2 SVGEGT. Here the CDR3 DNA reads TGTGCCAGCAACGATGATTGGGAGCAAGAGACCCAGTACTTC. Its translation: CASNDDWEQETQYF.

This clonotype is labeled medium-sized (0.01 to 0.1%). The chain has TRBV29-1 and TRBJ1-4, with 10 nucleotides matching TRBD1. Unmatched junction bases numbered 12, after V lost 7 bases and J lost 10 bases. In germline, CDR1 is SQVTM, CDR2 ANQGSEA. The CDR3 sequence is 14 residues long. CDR3 bases: TGCAGCGCTGACACGACAGGGGGCGGTGGAAAACTGTTTTTT. Translation gives CSADTTGGGGKLFF. The whole variable domain, filled in from reference TRBV29-1 and TRBJ1-4, reads SAVISQKPSRDICQRGTSLTIQCQVDSQVTMMFWYRQQPGQSLTLIATANQGSEATYESGFVIDKFPISRPNLTFSTLTVSNMSPEDSSIYLCSADTTGGGGKLFFGSGTQLSVL.

In its sample, this clonotype was seen many times. The V call is TRBV5-5, the J call TRBJ2-1; D unresolved. The CDR3 spans 13 residues. Trimming stripped 2 bases from V and 10 bases from J, with 13 bases between. Looked up from germline, CDR1 is SGHKS and CDR2 is YYEKEE (reference sequence). CDR3 coding DNA: TGTGCCAGCAGCTTCATGGCCACCGGGGAGCAGTTCTTC. This translates into CASSFMATGEQFF.